These T cell receptor beta chains were read from a single sample in a study of shared clonotypes between healthy human individuals. Clones were sequenced by immunoSEQ multiplex PCR, and TCRdb holds only the in-frame ones, with some missing. The table has over a million clones, about 70% seen once. The sequencing input was memory CD4+ T cells sorted from blood. The source of these receptors is a man aged 18 to 29 in good health. CDR3s include the opening cysteine and the closing phenylalanine or tryptophan. D genes are given only for firm matches. The size field is filled for only some rows; it gives once, few, many or a size class.

V gene	D gene	J gene	clone size	CDR3 DNA	CDR3 protein
TRBV30	.	TRBJ1-6	.	TGTGCCTGGAGTGCAACAGTGGCCGCTCAGTCACCCCTCCACTTT	CAWSATVAAQSPLHF
TRBV7-2	TRBD2	TRBJ2-1	.	TGTGCCAGCAGCACCAGACTAGCGGGAGTCGGGGATGAGCAGTTCTTC	CASSTRLAGVGDEQFF
TRBV5-1	.	TRBJ1-6	.	TGCGCCAGCAGCTTGAGTCAAGAGGGCCGGGGATCACCCCTCCACTTT	CASSLSQEGRGSPLHF
TRBV4-2	.	TRBJ2-7	.	TGTGCCAGCAGCCAGGAGGGGGGCGGGTCCTACGAGCAGTACTTC	CASSQEGGGSYEQYF
TRBV9	TRBD1	TRBJ1-5	few	TGTGCCAGCAGCGCCGGGACAGGGTTTCAGCCCCAGCATTTT	CASSAGTGFQPQHF
TRBV5-4	TRBD1	TRBJ2-3	.	TGTGCCAGCAGCTTGGGGGACAGGGAGTTAGATACGCAGTATTTT	CASSLGDRELDTQYF
TRBV4-1	.	TRBJ2-3	.	TGCGCCGGAGATGGACTCCTGAACACAGATACGCAGTATTTT	CAGDGLLNTDTQYF
TRBV7-8	.	TRBJ1-1	.	TGTGCCAGCAGCCCAAGCCCCAGCACTGAAGCTTTCTTT	CASSPSPSTEAFF
TRBV5-1	.	TRBJ1-1	.	TGCGCCAGTAGAATGACAGGTACCACTGAAGCTTTCTTT	CASRMTGTTEAFF
TRBV5-1	.	TRBJ2-1	.	TGCGCCAGCAGCTTGGTTTCCGAGAACCATGAGCAGTTCTTC	CASSLVSENHEQFF
TRBV27	.	TRBJ1-5	.	TGTGCCAGCAGTTTAGGAGTATTCAATCAGCCCCAGCATTTT	CASSLGVFNQPQHF
TRBV19	TRBD2	TRBJ2-1	.	TGTGCCAGTAGTATCGCGGACTCGGGGGGTGAGCAGTTCTTC	CASSIADSGGEQFF
TRBV27	TRBD2	TRBJ2-1	.	TGTGCCAGCAGTTCCGTCAATAGCGGGGGCGCAGTGAATGAGCAGTTCTTC	CASSSVNSGGAVNEQFF
TRBV5-1	TRBD1	TRBJ1-4	few	TGCGCCAGCAGCATCGAAGGGGGCGTAAGTGAAAAACTGTTTTTT	CASSIEGGVSEKLFF
TRBV7-2	.	TRBJ2-3	.	TGTGCCAGCAGCCTTCGGACCGGTTCCACAGATACGCAGTATTTT	CASSLRTGSTDTQYF
TRBV7-2	.	TRBJ2-3	.	TGTGCCAGCAGCTATCGTGCCAGGACAGTCACAGATACGCAGTATTTT	CASSYRARTVTDTQYF
TRBV27	.	TRBJ2-7	once	TGTGCCAGCAGTTTAGGGCAGGGTGGGTTACAGTACTTC	CASSLGQGGLQYF
TRBV6-6	.	TRBJ2-3	.	TGTGCCAGCAGAGACAGGTTTGAGGGCACAGATACGCAGTATTTT	CASRDRFEGTDTQYF
TRBV6-4	.	TRBJ1-1	.	TGTGCCAGCAGAATTGAGTCCGAGAACACTGAAGCTTTCTTT	CASRIESENTEAFF
TRBV5-6	.	TRBJ1-1	many	TGTGCCAGCAGCCCGTGGGGTGGAGGTTTGAACACTGAAGCTTTCTTT	CASSPWGGGLNTEAFF
TRBV6-5	.	TRBJ2-5	.	TGTGCCAGCAGTACGCGGGAGACCCAGTACTTC	CASSTRETQYF
TRBV20-1	.	TRBJ1-5	.	TGCAGTGCATCGGACAATCAGCCCCAGCATTTT	CSASDNQPQHF
TRBV5-1	.	TRBJ1-4	.	TGCGCCAGCAGCTTCTATCAGGGCGGCGGAGAAAAACTGTTTTTT	CASSFYQGGGEKLFF
TRBV28	.	TRBJ2-2	.	TGTGCCAGCATTCAAGGAGGGAACACCGGGGAGCTGTTTTTT	CASIQGGNTGELFF
TRBV6-5	TRBD1	TRBJ1-1	.	TGTGCCAGCAGAGAACAGGGGGAAGTTGAAGCTTTCTTT	CASREQGEVEAFF